Sequencing of this T cell receptor beta chain was carried out in a study of shared clonotypes between healthy human individuals. Study details: The study enrolled a couple of women and a few men aged 18 to 49. General study results and limits: Generation probabilities were higher for clonotypes shared across all four sorted-subset donors than for unshared ones.

This clone was found a few times. Its antigen is unidentified. V lost 1 base to trimming and J lost 2 bases, with 6 bases between them. The CDR3 spans 14 residues. Germline V gene sequence: CDR1 SNHLY, CDR2 FYNNEI. Sequencing used immunoSEQ multiplex PCR; TCRdb keeps in-frame clones, though not all of them. Of roughly 680,000 clones in the sample, 72% were seen once. The sequence derives from a woman in her 30s in good health. This chain uses TRBV2 with TRBJ2-1; no definite D call. Sequences were obtained from memory CD4+ T cells sorted from blood. The subset here: CD45RA-negative fraction. The CDR3 sequence: CASSEVGTYNEQFF. CDR3 DNA sequence: TGTGCCAGCAGTGAAGTGGGAACCTACAATGAGCAGTTCTTC.